A single sample is the source of the 18 T cell receptor beta chains below, sequenced in a study of graft-versus-host responses after intestinal transplantation (dated by TCRdb to the early 2020s). The time point label here, explained by the study, means: cells obtained before transplantation from donor or recipient. The protocol used for the library was the immunoSEQ multiplex PCR assay. In TCRdb, the immuneACCESS table is reduced to in-frame sequences with V and J assigned. These tables do not hold every clone; where another copy was compared, an unresolved V gene accounts for under half, and the others remain unexplained. Here the sample has tens of thousands of clones; about 94% occur a single time. The ten largest clonotypes hold roughly a fifth of the sample. Their antigens are not known. This specimen was unstimulated CD8+ T cells sorted from spleen or lymph node cells, taken before transplant. The receptors derive from a human donor who was the organ donor for an intestinal transplant.

In nucleotides, the CDR3 is TGTGCCAGCAGCTTAGTTCCGACAGAGGGGGCATACGAGCAGTACTTC. This encodes CASSLVPTEGAYEQYF. The genes are TRBV11-3 and TRBJ2-7; 7 nucleotides align to TRBD1. CDR1 is SGHNT, CDR2 YENEEA, per germline. The CDR3 extends over 16 amino acids. With V trimmed by 1 base and J by 4 bases, 10 bases remained unmatched. The whole variable domain, filled in from reference TRBV11-3 and TRBJ2-7, reads EAGVVQSPRYKIIEKKQPVAFWCNPISGHNTLYWYLQNLGQGPELLIRYENEEAVDDSQLPKDRFSAERLKGVDSTLKIQPAELGDSAVYLCASSLVPTEGAYEQYFGPGTRLTVT.

The chain links TRBV9 to TRBJ2-7; TRBD2 matches at 13 bases. Germline assignment: CDR1 SGDLS and CDR2 YYNGEE. Trimming took 3 bases from V and 2 from J; bases not matched to a gene: 2. The CDR3 consists of 15 residues. CDR3 loop: CASSAGTSGTYEQYF. Here the CDR3 DNA reads TGTGCCAGCAGCGCAGGGACTAGCGGGACCTACGAGCAGTACTTC.

This clone turned up a few times. J is TRBJ1-2 and V is TRBV13; the D gene is possibly TRBD1 (5 bases). The CDR3 runs 13 residues. From germline, CDR1 is PRHDT and CDR2 FYEKMQ (reference sequence). Trimming stripped 3 bases from V and 4 bases from J, with 9 bases between. The CDR3 loop reads CASSFDSLYGYTF. CDR3 sequence (DNA): TGTGCCAGCAGCTTTGACAGCCTCTATGGCTACACCTTC.

Note on this clone: The sample contains more than one DNA sequence encoding this CDR3. The chain combines TRBV28 with TRBJ2-1; D is unresolved. In germline, CDR1 is MDHEN, CDR2 SYDVKM. V lost 2 bases to trimming and J lost 6 bases, with 2 bases between them. The CDR3 extends over 11 amino acids. CDR3 coding DNA: TGTGCCAGCAGTTTAGGCAATGAGCAGTTCTTC. As protein: CASSLGNEQFF.

The chain recombines TRBV13 with TRBJ2-7; 8 bases match TRBD1. V was pared by 3 bases and J by 5 bases, with 3 bases of the junction left unmatched. CDR3 length: 13 amino acids. Germline V gene data show CDR1 as PRHDT and CDR2 as FYEKMQ (reference sequence). CDR3 DNA: TGTGCCAGCAGCTTCTTACAGGGGGACGAGCAGTACTTC. Protein sequence: CASSFLQGDEQYF. The full variable domain, completed using reference TRBV13 and TRBJ2-7, is AAGVIQSPRHLIKEKRETATLKCYPIPRHDTVYWYQQGPGQDPQFLISFYEKMQSDKGSIPDRFSAQQFSDYHSELNMSSLELGDSALYFCASSFLQGDEQYFGPGTRLTVT.

The genes are TRBV11-1 and TRBJ1-3; D is unresolved. There are 14 residues in the CDR3. The germline CDR1 and CDR2 sequences are SGHAT and FQDESV (reference sequence). V gave up 5 bases and J gave up 4 bases, with 12 bases separating them. CDR3 sequence reads: CASSPDGLGNTIYF. CDR3 coding DNA: TGTGCCAGCAGCCCGGACGGACTCGGAAACACCATATATTTT.

The table lists this clone with a count of one. The gene calls are TRBV7-9 and TRBJ2-7; TRBD1 matches at 12 bases. V shed 2 bases, J shed 4 bases, and the junction held 9 bases outside the gene matches. Germline V gene data show CDR1 as SEHNR and CDR2 as FQNEAQ (reference sequence). The CDR3 runs 17 residues. The CDR3 sequence is CASSLPIRDRGRYEQYF. The CDR3 DNA reads as TGTGCCAGCAGCTTACCGATCCGGGACAGGGGGCGTTACGAGCAGTACTTC.

The chain combines TRBV9 with TRBJ1-3; D is perhaps TRBD1 (6 bases). The ends were cut back, 3 bases at V and 0 bases at J, with 7 bases in the middle. Germline CDR1 and CDR2: SGDLS and YYNGEE. There are 14 residues in the CDR3. The CDR3 spells CASSGGGSGNTIYF. In nucleotides, the CDR3 is TGTGCCAGCAGCGGAGGGGGCTCTGGAAACACCATATATTTT.

The rearrangement joins TRBV19 to TRBJ2-1; no firm D call. There are 14 residues in the CDR3. V was clipped by 1 base and J by 7 bases, with 11 bases between them. Looked up from germline, CDR1 is LNHDA and CDR2 is SQIVND (reference sequence). The CDR3 is CASSIAAHRNEQFF. The CDR3 DNA is TGTGCCAGTAGTATAGCGGCCCATAGGAATGAGCAGTTCTTC.

V is TRBV16 and J is TRBJ1-2; TRBD1 matches at 9 bases. The CDR3 consists of 17 residues. Germline CDR1 reads KGHSY; CDR2 reads FQNENV. Trimming took 1 base from V and 7 from J; bases not matched to a gene: 13. CDR3: CASSQFPPGQGPLGYTF. DNA for the CDR3: TGTGCCAGCAGCCAATTCCCCCCGGGACAGGGACCCCTTGGCTACACCTTC. The full variable domain, completed using reference TRBV16 and TRBJ1-2, is GEEVAQTPKHLVRGEGQKAKLYCAPIKGHSYVFWYQQVLKNEFKFLISFQNENVFDETGMPKERFSAKCLPNSPCSLEIQATKLEDSAVYFCASSQFPPGQGPLGYTFGSGTRLTVV.

The count of this clone is one. This sequence joins TRBV28 and TRBJ2-3; D is possibly TRBD2 (5 bases). The ends were cut back, 4 bases at V and 2 bases at J, with 19 bases in the middle. This CDR3 region has 17 residues. CDR1 is MDHEN and CDR2 is SYDVKM in the germline V gene. The CDR3 reads CASSSERPQLNTDTQYF. In nucleotides, the CDR3 is TGTGCCAGCAGTTCTGAGCGGCCCCAGCTTAACACAGATACGCAGTATTTT. The variable domain in full, with the rest retrieved from reference TRBV28 and TRBJ2-3, is DVKVTQSSRYLVKRTGEKVFLECVQDMDHENMFWYRQDPGLGLRLIYFSYDVKMKEKGDIPEGYSVSREKKERFSLILESASTNQTSMYLCASSSERPQLNTDTQYFGPGTRLTVL.

V and J are TRBV6-5 and TRBJ2-3; D perhaps matches TRBD2 (6 bases). Trimming left V 0 bases short and J 0 bases short, with 10 bases between. Germline loops: CDR1 MNHEY, CDR2 SVGAGI. This CDR3 is 16 amino acids long. The CDR3 sequence is CASSYSLASSTDTQYF. The DNA for the CDR3 is TGTGCCAGCAGTTACTCCCTAGCGTCTAGCACAGATACGCAGTATTTT.

The CDR3 reads CAISPDRGGWHQPQHF. The CDR3 DNA reads TGTGCCATCAGCCCCGATAGGGGGGGATGGCATCAGCCCCAGCATTTT. The chain is built from TRBV10-3 and TRBJ1-5; the D gene is possibly TRBD1 (6 bases). Germline lookup yields CDR1 ENHRY and CDR2 SYGVKD. V was shortened by 6 bases and J by 5 bases, with 20 bases between the two germline ends. This CDR3 is built from 16 residues.

The chain is built from TRBV5-1 and TRBJ2-1; a weak D match, TRBD2 (5 bases). Deletions cut 4 bases from V and 3 bases from J, with 8 bases between. The germline CDR1 and CDR2 sequences are SGHRS and YFSETQ. The CDR3 length is 13 residues. The CDR3 loop is CASSGGYYNEQFF. CDR3 in DNA: TGCGCCAGCAGCGGAGGCTACTACAATGAGCAGTTCTTC. The variable domain in full, with the rest retrieved from reference TRBV5-1 and TRBJ2-1, is KAGVTQTPRYLIKTRGQQVTLSCSPISGHRSVSWYQQTPGQGLQFLFEYFSETQRNKGNFPGRFSGRQFSNSRSEMNVSTLELGDSALYLCASSGGYYNEQFFGPGTRLTVL.

About this clone: The likely explanation is a read error, given a far larger clone one base away. The rearrangement joins TRBV14 to TRBJ1-2; D might be TRBD1 (6 bases). V lost 0 bases and J 4 bases, leaving 12 bases between the germline ends. The CDR3 totals 15 residues. Germline V lookup: CDR1 SGHDN, CDR2 FVKESK. CDR3 protein: CASSQDRGLAYGYTF. The CDR3 nucleotides are TGTGCCAGCAGCCAAGACAGGGGACTAGCCTATGGCTACACCTTC.

The gene calls are TRBV6-5 and TRBJ1-1; TRBD1 is a possible D gene (5 bases). This CDR3 is 12 amino acids long. Trimming stripped 4 bases from V and 2 bases from J, with 5 bases between. CDR1 MNHEY and CDR2 SVGAGI come from the germline V gene. The DNA for the CDR3 is TGTGCCAGCAGTTGGGACAACACTGAAGCTTTCTTT. This codes for CASSWDNTEAFF.

CDR3 DNA sequence: TGTGCCAGCAGTGATCATCAGGGAACGGGGGAGACCCAGTACTTC. It encodes CASSDHQGTGETQYF. The V call is TRBV6-1, the J call TRBJ2-5; D possibly matches TRBD1 or TRBD2 (5 bases each). Trimming left V 3 bases short and J 5 bases short, with 16 bases between. Germline-derived CDR1 and CDR2 are MNHNS and SASEGT. CDR3 length: 15 amino acids.

The chain recombines TRBV27 with TRBJ1-2; TRBD1 is a possible D gene (6 bases). V lost 0 bases, J lost 3 bases, and 14 bases lay in between. Germline V gene sequence: CDR1 MNHEY, CDR2 SMNVEV (reference sequence). The CDR3 has 16 amino acids. The CDR3 region has the DNA TGTGCCAGCAGTTTATCCAGGCAGGGGACGGACTATGGCTACACCTTC. Encoded protein: CASSLSRQGTDYGYTF.